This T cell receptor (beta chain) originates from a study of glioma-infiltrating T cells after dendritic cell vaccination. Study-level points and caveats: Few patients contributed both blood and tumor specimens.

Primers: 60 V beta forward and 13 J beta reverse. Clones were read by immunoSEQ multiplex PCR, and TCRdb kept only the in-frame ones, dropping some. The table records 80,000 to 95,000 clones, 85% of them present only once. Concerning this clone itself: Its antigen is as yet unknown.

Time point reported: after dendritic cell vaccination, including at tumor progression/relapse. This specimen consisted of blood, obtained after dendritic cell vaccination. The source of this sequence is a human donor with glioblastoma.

The DNA of the CDR3 is TGTGCCAGCAGCTTAGCCCAAGCGCGGGACAGGGTCTACGAGCAGTACTTC. This encodes CASSLAQARDRVYEQYF. The chain is built from TRBV7-6 and TRBJ2-7, with 9 bases lining up with TRBD1. This CDR3 is built from 17 residues. V lost 0 bases, J lost 3 bases, and 9 bases stayed unmatched. CDR1 is SGHVS and CDR2 is FNYEAQ in the germline V gene.